This TCR beta chain emerged from a study of PD-L1 blockade in urothelial cancer (dated by TCRdb to the late 2010s). As for the study more broadly: All patients started therapy in about 2014 and received atezolizumab 1,200 mg intravenously every 3 weeks. Twenty-five of 29 patients were males with bladder-origin urothelial cancer, and about 60% of the 29 reported a prior smoking history. Patients had an ECOG performance status of 0 or 1 and had received between 0 and 3 prior chemotherapy regimens. Blood samples were analyzed at 3 weeks after treatment start (second dose) and at 6 weeks after treatment start. Blood samples gave a median of about 150,000 T cells and roughly 83,000 unique TCRs, with a median clonality of approximately 0.08. Somatic, immune and clinical correlates of response to PD-L1 blockade with atezolizumab in urothelial cancer were the focus of an exploratory multi-omic analysis. Pretreatment tumor samples and matched peripheral blood, collected serially before and after atezolizumab treatment, underwent TCR sequencing. Durable clinical benefit meant progression-free survival longer than 6 months, and TCR features were also tested against progression-free and overall survival. In the same patients, whole exome sequencing and RNA sequencing of pretreatment tumors were performed in addition to TCR sequencing. About 10 patients achieved durable clinical benefit and approximately 19 did not. Pretreatment blood TCR-seq was available for 30 or so patients, at least one posttreatment blood collection was obtained for roughly 25 patients, and tumor TCR-seq was available for roughly 25 patients. Broad study findings and their caveats: At 3 weeks after the start of treatment, tumor-associated TCR clones in peripheral blood had expanded more in patients with durable benefit (n ≈ 24, p = 0.022). A pretreatment peripheral blood TCR clonality below the median was linked to improved progression-free and overall survival. Because the sample size was small (n ≈ 31) and many exploratory analyses were performed, the results are intended to be hypothesis-generating.

The cohort comprised about 30 patients with locally advanced or metastatic urothelial carcinoma treated at Memorial Sloan Kettering on a trial protocol. Peripheral blood mononuclear cells were collected pretreatment and during treatment, with between 1 and 8 total time points obtained per patient. The Qiagen DNeasy Blood extraction kit was used to purify genomic DNA from total PBMCs and tumor samples. PBMCs were collected pretreatment and during treatment, and were isolated and stored as previously described. Synthetic TCR analog templates were spiked into each PCR to estimate absolute template abundance from read counts. TCRbeta CDR3 regions were amplified from genomic DNA with bias-controlled V and J gene primers using the immunoSEQ assay. Sequencing of rearranged TCRbeta segments was performed at approximately 20X coverage. On the authors' methods: Sequencing errors were corrected by clustering and CDR3s were annotated against IMGT to assign V, D and J genes. Downstream analyses used only productive TCRbeta rearrangements, leaving out any out-of-frame or stop-codon sequences. Clonality was calculated as one minus the Shannon entropy normalized by the log of the number of unique productive sequences. Clones differing between time points or between blood and tumor were identified using Fisher's exact test with Benjamini-Hochberg correction, with an adjusted p below 0.01 applied as the threshold. TCRdb holds this immuneACCESS table with in-frame rearrangements only. Some clones are missing; in checked studies, unresolved V genes explain under half, and the rest has no known cause. For V, J and clone size, that table is used; D and trimming come from the DNA. The table for this sample lists 70,000 to 85,000 clones; 84% of them were counted only once. 4% to 6% of the sample lies in the top ten.

Notes on this clone: The specificity of this receptor is unknown. There are no base qualities to consult, and no much larger clone falls within one base.

This TCR derives from a man aged 70 or older with urothelial cancer. The sample was PBMCs, taken around atezolizumab (anti-PD-L1) treatment.

The nucleotide sequence is TGTGCCAGCAGTCCGCACGGACAGGGACTCTACGAGCAGTACTTC. Its amino acids are CASSPHGQGLYEQYF. The sequence joins TRBV27 to TRBJ2-7; 8 nucleotides in the junction match TRBD1. After removal of 5 bases from V and 3 bases from J, the junction retains 9 bases not matched to a gene. The germline V gene (reference sequence) specifies MNHEY as CDR1 and SMNVEV as CDR2. Reading from cysteine to phenylalanine, the CDR3 counts 15 amino acids. Of all the DNA, just the CDR3 is kept, 45 bases in frame from base 1.